This T cell receptor (beta chain) was obtained from a study of vaccination effects on CD4 cells after COVID-19. ViraFEST assay sequencing came after antigen-specific CD4+ T cells were expanded with viral peptide pools. The culture ran for around 10 days before CD4+ T cells were isolated. Nobody among the vaccine recipients had prior SARS-CoV-2 infection (nucleocapsid antibodies were negative). Points on this clone: No antigen is known for it.

Germline V gives CDR1 SGHNT, CDR2 YYREEE (reference sequence). The V segment lost 4 bases and the J segment 5 bases; nucleotides outside the gene matches: 4. The CDR3 loop spans 13 amino acids. TCRdb's copy holds only in-frame clones and misses some; the assay was immunoSEQ multiplex PCR. The data show about 73,000 clones, about 70% seen once. This sequence joins TRBV5-4 and TRBJ2-5; 8 bases fit TRBD2. The specimen was CD4+ T cells from PBMCs cultured with HCoV-NL63 spike peptides, collected before COVID-19 vaccination. The sequence was collected from a human donor who received a COVID-19 vaccine. CDR3 sequence: CASSPPGGETQYF. CDR3 coding DNA: TGTGCCAGCAGCCCCCCGGGGGGGGAGACCCAGTACTTC.